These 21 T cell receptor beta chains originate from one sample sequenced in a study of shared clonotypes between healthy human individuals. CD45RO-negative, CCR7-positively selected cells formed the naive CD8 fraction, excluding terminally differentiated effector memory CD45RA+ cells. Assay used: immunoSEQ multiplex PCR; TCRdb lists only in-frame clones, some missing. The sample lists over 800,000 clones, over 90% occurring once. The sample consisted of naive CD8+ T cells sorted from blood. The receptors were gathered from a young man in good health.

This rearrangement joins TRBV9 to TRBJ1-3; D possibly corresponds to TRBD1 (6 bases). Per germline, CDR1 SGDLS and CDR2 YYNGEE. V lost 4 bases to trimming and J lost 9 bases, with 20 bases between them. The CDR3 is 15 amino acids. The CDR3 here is CASSPEGGPESTIYF. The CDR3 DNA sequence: TGTGCCAGCAGCCCAGAGGGGGGCCCGGAGAGCACCATATATTTT.

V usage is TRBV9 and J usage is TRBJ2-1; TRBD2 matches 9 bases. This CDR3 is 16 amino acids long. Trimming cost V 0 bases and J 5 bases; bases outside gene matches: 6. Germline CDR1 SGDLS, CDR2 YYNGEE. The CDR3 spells CASSVGSSGTNNEQFF. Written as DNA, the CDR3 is TGTGCCAGCAGCGTAGGATCTAGCGGGACCAACAATGAGCAGTTCTTC.

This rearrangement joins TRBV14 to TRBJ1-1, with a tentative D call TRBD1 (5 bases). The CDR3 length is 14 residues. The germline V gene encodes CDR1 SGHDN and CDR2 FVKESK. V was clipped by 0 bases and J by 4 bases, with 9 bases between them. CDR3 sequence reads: CASSQETDFTEAFF. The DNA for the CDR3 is TGTGCCAGCAGCCAAGAGACAGATTTCACTGAAGCTTTCTTT.

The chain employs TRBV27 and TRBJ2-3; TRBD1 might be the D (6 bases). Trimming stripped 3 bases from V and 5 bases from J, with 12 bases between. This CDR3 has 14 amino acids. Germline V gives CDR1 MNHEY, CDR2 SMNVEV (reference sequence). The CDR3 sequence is CASSFRQVRDTQYF. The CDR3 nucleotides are TGTGCCAGCAGTTTTCGACAGGTCAGAGATACGCAGTATTTT.

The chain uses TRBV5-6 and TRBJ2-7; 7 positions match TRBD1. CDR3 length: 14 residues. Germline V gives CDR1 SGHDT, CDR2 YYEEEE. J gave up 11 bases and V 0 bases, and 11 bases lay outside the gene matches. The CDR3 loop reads CASSLGTGFRNEYF. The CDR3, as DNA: TGTGCCAGCAGCTTGGGGACAGGCTTCCGTAATGAGTACTTC. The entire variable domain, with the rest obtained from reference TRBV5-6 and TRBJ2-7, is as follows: DAGVTQSPTHLIKTRGQQVTLRCSPKSGHDTVSWYQQALGQGPQFIFQYYEEEERQRGNFPDRFSGHQFPNYSSELNVNALLLGDSALYLCASSLGTGFRNEYFGPGTRLTVT.

The CDR3 loop reads CASRRGQGNTIYF. Here the CDR3 DNA reads TGTGCCAGCAGGCGGGGACAGGGTAACACCATATATTTT. The chain links TRBV28 to TRBJ1-3; 9 nucleotides match TRBD1. The trim removed 6 bases at V and 7 bases at J, leaving 4 bases unmatched. The length of the CDR3 is 13 residues. Germline CDR1 reads MDHEN; CDR2 reads SYDVKM.

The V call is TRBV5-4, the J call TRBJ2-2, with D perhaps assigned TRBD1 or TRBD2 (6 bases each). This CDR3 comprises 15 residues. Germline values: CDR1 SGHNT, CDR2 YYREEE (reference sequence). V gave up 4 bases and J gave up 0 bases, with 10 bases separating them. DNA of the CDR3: TGTGCCAGCAGCCCCGGGGGCACGAACACCGGGGAGCTGTTTTTT. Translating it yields CASSPGGTNTGELFF.

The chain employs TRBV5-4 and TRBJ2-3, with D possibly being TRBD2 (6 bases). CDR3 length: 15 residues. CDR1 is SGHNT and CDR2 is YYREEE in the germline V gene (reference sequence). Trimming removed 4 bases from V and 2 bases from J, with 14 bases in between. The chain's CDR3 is CASSGIAESTDTQYF. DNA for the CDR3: TGTGCCAGCAGCGGGATAGCGGAGTCCACAGATACGCAGTATTTT.

The CDR3 DNA follows: TGTGCCAGCAGTTTATCGGGACTGAACAATGAGCAGTTCTTC. This translates into CASSLSGLNNEQFF. The rearrangement uses TRBV27 and TRBJ2-1; TRBD2 is a possible D gene (6 bases). V gave up 0 bases and J gave up 5 bases, with 8 bases separating them. The CDR3 loop spans 14 amino acids. Germline CDR1 MNHEY, CDR2 SMNVEV (reference sequence).

The CDR3 here is CASSLSRAGPNEKLFF. DNA for the CDR3: TGTGCCAGCAGCTTAAGCCGGGCCGGGCCAAATGAAAAACTGTTTTTT. The V and J genes are TRBV7-9 and TRBJ1-4; D is ambiguous. In germline, CDR1 is SEHNR, CDR2 FQNEAQ (reference sequence). V lost 2 bases, J lost 5 bases, and 15 bases lay in between. This CDR3 spans 16 amino acids.

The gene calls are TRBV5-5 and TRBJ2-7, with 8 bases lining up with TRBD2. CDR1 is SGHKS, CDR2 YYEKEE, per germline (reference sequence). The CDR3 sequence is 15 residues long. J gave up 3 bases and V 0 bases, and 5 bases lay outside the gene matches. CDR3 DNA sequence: TGTGCCAGCAGCTTGGGTATAGCGGGGAACTACGAGCAGTACTTC. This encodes CASSLGIAGNYEQYF.

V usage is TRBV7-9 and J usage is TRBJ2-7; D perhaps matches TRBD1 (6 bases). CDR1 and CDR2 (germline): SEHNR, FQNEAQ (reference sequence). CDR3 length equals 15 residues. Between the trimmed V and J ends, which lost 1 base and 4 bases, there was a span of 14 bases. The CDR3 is CASSLGTRTEYEQYF. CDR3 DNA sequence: TGTGCCAGCAGCTTAGGGACCCGGACAGAGTACGAGCAGTACTTC. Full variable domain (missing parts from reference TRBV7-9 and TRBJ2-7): DTGVSQNPRHKITKRGQNVTFRCDPISEHNRLYWYRQTLGQGPEFLTYFQNEAQLEKSRLLSDRFSAERPKGSFSTLEIQRTEQGDSAMYLCASSLGTRTEYEQYFGPGTRLTVT.

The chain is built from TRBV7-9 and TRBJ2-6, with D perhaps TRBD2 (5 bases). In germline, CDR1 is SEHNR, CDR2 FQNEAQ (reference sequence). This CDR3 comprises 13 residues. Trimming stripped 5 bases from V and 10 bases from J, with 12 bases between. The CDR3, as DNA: TGTGCCAGCAGCCCCTGGACTTTTAACGTCCTGACTTTC. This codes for CASSPWTFNVLTF.

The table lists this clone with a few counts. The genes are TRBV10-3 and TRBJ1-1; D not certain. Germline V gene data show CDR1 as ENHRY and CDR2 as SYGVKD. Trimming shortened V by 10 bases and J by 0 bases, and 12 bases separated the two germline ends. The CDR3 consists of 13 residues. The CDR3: CATGDKLNTEAFF. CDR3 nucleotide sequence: TGTGCCACCGGCGACAAGTTGAACACTGAAGCTTTCTTT.

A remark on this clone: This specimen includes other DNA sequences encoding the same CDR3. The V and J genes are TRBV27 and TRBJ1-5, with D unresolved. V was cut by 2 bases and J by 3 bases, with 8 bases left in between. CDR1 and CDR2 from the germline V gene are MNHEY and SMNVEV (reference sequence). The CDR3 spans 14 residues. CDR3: CASSLSQDNQPQHF. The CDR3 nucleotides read TGTGCCAGCAGTTTAAGTCAGGACAATCAGCCCCAGCATTTT.

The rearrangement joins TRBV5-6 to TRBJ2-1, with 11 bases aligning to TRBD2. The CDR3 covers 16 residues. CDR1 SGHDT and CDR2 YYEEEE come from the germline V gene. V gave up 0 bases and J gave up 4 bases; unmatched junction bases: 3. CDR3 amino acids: CASSLALAGGYNEQFF. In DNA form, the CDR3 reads TGTGCCAGCAGCTTGGCTCTAGCGGGAGGTTACAATGAGCAGTTCTTC.

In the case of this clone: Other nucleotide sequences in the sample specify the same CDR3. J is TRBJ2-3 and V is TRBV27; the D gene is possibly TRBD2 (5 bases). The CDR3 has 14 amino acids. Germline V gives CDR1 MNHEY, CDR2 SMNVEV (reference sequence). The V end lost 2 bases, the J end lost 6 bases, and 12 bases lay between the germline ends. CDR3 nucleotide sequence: TGTGCCAGCAGTTTAGGACGACGAGGGGATACGCAGTATTTT. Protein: CASSLGRRGDTQYF.

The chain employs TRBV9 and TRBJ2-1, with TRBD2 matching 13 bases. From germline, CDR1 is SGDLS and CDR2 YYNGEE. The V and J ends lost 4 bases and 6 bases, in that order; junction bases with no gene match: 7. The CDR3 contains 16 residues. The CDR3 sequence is CASSPRTSGSFNEQFF. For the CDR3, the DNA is TGTGCCAGCAGCCCAAGGACTAGCGGGAGTTTCAATGAGCAGTTCTTC.

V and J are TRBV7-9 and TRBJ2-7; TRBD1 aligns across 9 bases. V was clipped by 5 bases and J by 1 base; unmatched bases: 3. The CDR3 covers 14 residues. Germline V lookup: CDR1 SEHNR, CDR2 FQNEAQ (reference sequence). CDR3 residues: CASSGQGWSYEQYF. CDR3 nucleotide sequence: TGTGCCAGCAGCGGACAGGGGTGGTCCTACGAGCAGTACTTC. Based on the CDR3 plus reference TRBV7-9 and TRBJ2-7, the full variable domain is DTGVSQNPRHKITKRGQNVTFRCDPISEHNRLYWYRQTLGQGPEFLTYFQNEAQLEKSRLLSDRFSAERPKGSFSTLEIQRTEQGDSAMYLCASSGQGWSYEQYFGPGTRLTVT.

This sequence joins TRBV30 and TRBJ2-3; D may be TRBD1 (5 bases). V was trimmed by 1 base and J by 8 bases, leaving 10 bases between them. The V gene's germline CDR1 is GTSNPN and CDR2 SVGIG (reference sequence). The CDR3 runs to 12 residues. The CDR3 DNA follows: TGTGCCTGGAGTGGAGACAGAGGTACGCAGTATTTT. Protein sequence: CAWSGDRGTQYF.

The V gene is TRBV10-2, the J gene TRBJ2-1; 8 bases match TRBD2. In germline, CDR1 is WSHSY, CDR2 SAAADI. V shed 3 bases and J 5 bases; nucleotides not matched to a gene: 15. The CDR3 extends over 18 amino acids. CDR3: CASSEITLLVAGNNEQFF. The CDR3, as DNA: TGCGCCAGCAGTGAAATAACTTTGTTGGTAGCGGGAAACAATGAGCAGTTCTTC.